This TCR beta chain emerged from a study of blood T cell repertoires in COVID-19. Repertoires were generated with immunoSEQ multiplex PCR, while TCRdb's copy carries only in-frame clones and drops some. The sample has roughly 250,000 clones; 85% to 90% are singletons. This CDR3 has 15 residues. V was pared by 0 bases and J by 5 bases, with 10 bases between. In germline, CDR1 is LGHNA, CDR2 YNFKEQ. Input material: peripheral blood. This chain joins TRBV4-2 and TRBJ2-2, with a possible D match to TRBD1 (6 bases). The sequence was obtained from a middle-aged woman with acute or convalescent COVID-19. The CDR3 coding sequence is TGTGCCAGCAGCCAAGAAGACAGGAGTACCGGGGAGCTGTTTTTT. Its translation: CASSQEDRSTGELFF.